One and the same sample provided the 13 T cell receptor beta chains below, sequenced in a study of identical twins. MiXCR, run by TCRdb on the 5' RACE reads, gives a single entry per CDR3 protein. The table records about 520,000 distinct CDR3 sequences, around 20% of them present only once. The same data also contributed to another study, on T cells expressing NK-cell markers.

Source material: CD4+ T cells sorted from blood. The receptors stem from a woman aged 18-35 years in good health.

The chain combines TRBV2 with TRBJ2-5; TRBD1 is a possible D gene (6 bases). CDR1 and CDR2 from the germline V gene are SNHLY and FYNNEI. The CDR3 is 13 amino acids. The V and J ends lost 6 bases and 4 bases respectively, with 12 bases between them. CDR3 residues: CASSRDMGETQYF. The DNA of the CDR3 is TGTGCCAGCAGCCGGGACATGGGAGAGACCCAGTACTTC.

This chain connects TRBV12-3 or TRBV12-4 to TRBJ1-4; D call uncertain. CDR3 size: 13 residues. V lost 1 base, J lost 8 bases, and 8 bases lay in between. The CDR3, as DNA: TGTGCCAGCAGTTTAGTCTCGAGCGAAAAACTGTTTTTT. It yields the protein CASSLVSSEKLFF.

As DNA, the CDR3 is TGTGCCAGCAGTTTCGCGGGACTAACGGTCTACGAGCAGTACTTC. Translation gives CASSFAGLTVYEQYF. The chain couples TRBV6-5 to TRBJ2-7; 7 bases match TRBD2. The trim removed 4 bases at V and 3 bases at J, leaving 9 bases unmatched. Germline CDR1 MNHEY, CDR2 SVGAGI. There are 15 residues in the CDR3.

This clonotype was counted only a few times. The chain is built from TRBV10-3 and TRBJ2-5; D is perhaps TRBD1 or TRBD2 (5 bases each). Germline CDR1 reads ENHRY; CDR2 reads SYGVKD. The ends were cut back, 8 bases at V and 5 bases at J, with 9 bases in the middle. The CDR3 contains 11 residues. DNA for the CDR3: TGTGCCATCCTCGAGGGGGAGACCCAGTACTTC. It yields the protein CAILEGETQYF.

This clonotype was counted only a few times. This chain joins TRBV7-2 and TRBJ2-2, with TRBD2 matching over 7 bases. CDR1 SGHTA and CDR2 FQGNSA come from the germline V gene. The CDR3 extends over 15 amino acids. The V and J ends lost 1 base and 4 bases, in that order; junction bases with no gene match: 3. The CDR3 here is CASSLGGSVTGELFF. The CDR3 DNA reads TGTGCCAGCAGCTTAGGCGGGAGCGTCACCGGGGAGCTGTTTTTT.

This clonotype was observed at least ten times. V is TRBV15 and J is TRBJ2-4, with D hard to call. CDR3 size: 15 residues. Trimming took 0 bases from V and 0 from J, leaving 6 bases between them. Germline V gene lookup returns CDR1 LNHNV and CDR2 YYDKDF (reference sequence). The CDR3 DNA is TGTGCCACCAGCAGAGATCAGGCAGCCAAAAACATTCAGTACTTC. Translation: CATSRDQAAKNIQYF.

This clonotype was seen more than once but under ten times. The chain recombines TRBV5-1 with TRBJ2-1; 7 positions match TRBD2. Per the germline V gene, CDR1 is SGHRS and CDR2 is YFSETQ. Losses at the gene ends were 2 bases for V and 0 bases for J; bases not matched to a gene: 5. The CDR3 contains 16 residues. The chain's CDR3 is CASSLLALSSYNEQFF. The CDR3 nucleotides are TGCGCCAGCAGCTTACTAGCGCTTAGCTCCTACAATGAGCAGTTCTTC.

The genes are TRBV14 and TRBJ2-2; 10 bases align to TRBD2. This CDR3 comprises 17 residues. Germline V lookup: CDR1 SGHDN, CDR2 FVKESK. V dropped 2 bases and J dropped 8; count of bases not matched to a gene: 11. As DNA, the CDR3 is TGTGCCAGCAGCCAACCCGGGACTAGCGTCGGCCCAGGGGAGCTGTTTTTT. Its protein is CASSQPGTSVGPGELFF.

The chain is built from TRBV12-3 or TRBV12-4 and TRBJ2-7; maybe TRBD1 (6 bases). There are 14 residues in the CDR3. Trimming removed 1 base from V and 1 base from J, with 8 bases in between. The CDR3 loop reads CASSLGTESYEQYF. The CDR3 DNA follows: TGTGCCAGCAGTTTAGGGACAGAGTCCTACGAGCAGTACTTC.

The CDR3 protein is CSASLLAGWTSSSYNEQFF. CDR3 sequence (DNA): TGCAGTGCTAGCCTACTAGCGGGCTGGACCTCTAGCTCCTACAATGAGCAGTTCTTC. This chain links TRBV20-1 with TRBJ2-1, with 9 positions matching TRBD2. Germline loops: CDR1 DFQATT, CDR2 SNEGSKA (reference sequence). The CDR3 extends over 19 amino acids. V was pared by 3 bases and J by 0 bases, with 15 bases of the junction left unmatched.

This clonotype appeared a few times. This CDR3 is CASSLTGSGSYEQYF. In DNA form, the CDR3 reads TGTGCCAGCAGTTTAACGGGGTCTGGGAGCTACGAGCAGTACTTC. The chain employs TRBV12-3 or TRBV12-4 and TRBJ2-7, with D possibly matching TRBD2 (5 bases). This CDR3 region has 15 residues. Trimming took 2 bases from V and 3 from J, leaving 14 bases between them.

The chain recombines TRBV12-3 or TRBV12-4 with TRBJ1-2, with D unclear. The CDR3 runs to 12 residues. Trimming cost V 5 bases and J 3 bases, with 7 bases left between them. This CDR3 is CASSREDYGYTF. The DNA for the CDR3 is TGTGCCAGCAGTAGGGAGGACTATGGCTACACCTTC.

This clonotype was detected many times. The chain combines TRBV12-3 or TRBV12-4 with TRBJ2-2, with 9 nucleotides matching TRBD1. The trim removed 7 bases at V and 6 bases at J, leaving 9 bases unmatched. This CDR3 is 15 amino acids long. CDR3 sequence (DNA): TGTGCCAGCACCTGGGGACAGGGTAACGCCGGGGAGCTGTTTTTT. Amino acid sequence: CASTWGQGNAGELFF.